Listed below are T cell receptor beta chains from one sample, sequenced in a study of cytomegalovirus exposure and HLA in healthy donors. Some clones are missing from TCRdb's copy, which holds only in-frame ones; the method was immunoSEQ multiplex PCR. Seen here are tens of thousands of clones, over 55% observed once, and the top ten hold roughly 21%. Source material: PBMCs. Receptors were obtained from a woman between 45 and 60 years old in good health and CMV-seropositive. The CDR3 runs from the conserved cysteine through the conserved F or W. The D gene is left open where the match is weak. A clone size is listed for some rows: how often the clone was seen (once, few, many), or a class if it is expanded.

V gene: TRBV7-8
D gene: .
J gene: TRBJ2-6
clone size: .
CDR3 DNA: TGTGCCAGCAGCTACGGAGTGGCCAACGTCCTGACTTTC
CDR3 protein: CASSYGVANVLTF

V gene: TRBV28
D gene: .
J gene: TRBJ1-5
clone size: .
CDR3 DNA: TGTGCCAGCAGTTTCACAGGGACCGAGCCCCAGCATTTT
CDR3 protein: CASSFTGTEPQHF

V gene: TRBV28
D gene: TRBD1
J gene: TRBJ2-5
clone size: .
CDR3 DNA: TGTGCCAGCAGTTTATCAGGGACAGGGCGTCGGGAGCAGTACTTC
CDR3 protein: CASSLSGTGRREQYF

V gene: TRBV28
D gene: TRBD1
J gene: TRBJ2-1
clone size: .
CDR3 DNA: TGTGCCAGCAGCCTCACCGGGACAGCAAACAATGAGCAGTTCTTC
CDR3 protein: CASSLTGTANNEQFF

V gene: TRBV2
D gene: TRBD1
J gene: TRBJ1-1
clone size: .
CDR3 DNA: TGTGCCAGCAGTGAACCGCGGACAGGGGGCCCATCTCTCTTT
CDR3 protein: CASSEPRTGGPSLF

V gene: TRBV9
D gene: .
J gene: TRBJ1-3
clone size: .
CDR3 DNA: TGTGCCAGCAGCGTAGGCGAGAGACAGCCTGGAAACACCATATATTTT
CDR3 protein: CASSVGERQPGNTIYF

V gene: TRBV9
D gene: TRBD1
J gene: TRBJ2-5
clone size: .
CDR3 DNA: TGTGCCAGCAGCCCTGGACAGGAAGAGACCCAGTACTTC
CDR3 protein: CASSPGQEETQYF

V gene: TRBV11-2
D gene: .
J gene: TRBJ1-1
clone size: few
CDR3 DNA: TGTGCCAGCAGCTTAGGGCCCAGGGTAACTGAAGCTTTCTTT
CDR3 protein: CASSLGPRVTEAFF

V gene: TRBV15
D gene: .
J gene: TRBJ2-5
clone size: .
CDR3 DNA: TGTGCCACCAGCAGAACAGCCTCAGGGGGGCTTTTGGACTTC
CDR3 protein: CATSRTASGGLLDF

V gene: TRBV18
D gene: .
J gene: TRBJ1-1
clone size: few
CDR3 DNA: TGTGCCAGCTCCCCTGGGAGAGGACGGAACACTGAAGCTTTCTTT
CDR3 protein: CASSPGRGRNTEAFF

V gene: TRBV5-1
D gene: TRBD2
J gene: TRBJ2-5
clone size: .
CDR3 DNA: TGCGCCAGCAGCCCCTCACTAGCGGGGGTCCAAGAGACCCAGTACTTC
CDR3 protein: CASSPSLAGVQETQYF

V gene: TRBV7-9
D gene: TRBD2
J gene: TRBJ2-1
clone size: .
CDR3 DNA: TGTTCCAGCAGCTTAGATGGGACTAGCGGGGAGCAGTTCTTC
CDR3 protein: CSSSLDGTSGEQFF

V gene: TRBV7-9
D gene: .
J gene: TRBJ1-2
clone size: .
CDR3 DNA: TGTGCCAGCAGCTTAGGGACTTTTACTTACTATGGCTACACCTTC
CDR3 protein: CASSLGTFTYYGYTF

V gene: TRBV1
D gene: .
J gene: TRBJ2-1
clone size: few
CDR3 DNA: TGCACCAGCAGCCAAAGTGGGGGGACTAGCGGGGGGGGTAATCTCTCCTACAATGAGCAGTTCTTC
CDR3 protein: CTSSQSGGTSGGGNLSYNEQFF

V gene: TRBV27
D gene: TRBD1
J gene: TRBJ2-2
clone size: .
CDR3 DNA: TGTGCCAGCAGTTTACGAGGGACAGTCGACACCGGGGAGCTGTTTTTT
CDR3 protein: CASSLRGTVDTGELFF

V gene: TRBV9
D gene: TRBD2
J gene: TRBJ2-5
clone size: .
CDR3 DNA: TGTGCCAGCAGCCCACGACTAGCGGGGGACCAAGAGACCCAGTACTTC
CDR3 protein: CASSPRLAGDQETQYF

V gene: TRBV11-2
D gene: .
J gene: TRBJ1-4
clone size: .
CDR3 DNA: TGTGCCAGCAGCTTAGATGTAGGGGTTGGGGAAAAACTGTTTTTT
CDR3 protein: CASSLDVGVGEKLFF

V gene: TRBV9
D gene: TRBD1
J gene: TRBJ1-2
clone size: once
CDR3 DNA: TGTGCCAGCAGCGGTTCTAACGTTCCGGGACAGGAAAACTATGGCTACACCTTC
CDR3 protein: CASSGSNVPGQENYGYTF

V gene: TRBV4-1
D gene: .
J gene: TRBJ1-1
clone size: .
CDR3 DNA: TGCGCCAGCAGCCAAGGGCCCGACAGGACCAACACTGAAGCTTTCTTT
CDR3 protein: CASSQGPDRTNTEAFF

V gene: TRBV18
D gene: .
J gene: TRBJ1-1
clone size: .
CDR3 DNA: TGTGCCAGCTCACCACTACCAGGGGAGACTGAAGCTTTCTTT
CDR3 protein: CASSPLPGETEAFF

V gene: TRBV6-5
D gene: TRBD2
J gene: TRBJ2-2
clone size: .
CDR3 DNA: TGTGCCAGCAGATTTGGACTAGCCAGCACCGGGGAGCTGTTTTTT
CDR3 protein: CASRFGLASTGELFF

V gene: TRBV28
D gene: .
J gene: TRBJ1-5
clone size: .
CDR3 DNA: TGTGCCAGCACGAGGAGCGATAGCGATCAGCCCCAGCATTTT
CDR3 protein: CASTRSDSDQPQHF

V gene: TRBV14
D gene: .
J gene: TRBJ2-3
clone size: .
CDR3 DNA: TGTGCCAGCAGCCTCCAGGTCGCGCCGCAGTATTTT
CDR3 protein: CASSLQVAPQYF

V gene: TRBV29-1
D gene: TRBD1
J gene: TRBJ2-1
clone size: .
CDR3 DNA: TGCAGCGTTGCCGGGACAGGGGGCGTGGATGAGCAGTTCTTC
CDR3 protein: CSVAGTGGVDEQFF

V gene: TRBV7-6
D gene: .
J gene: TRBJ1-6
clone size: .
CDR3 DNA: TGTGCCAGCAGCTTCTACAGGGACAATTCACCCCTCCACTTT
CDR3 protein: CASSFYRDNSPLHF

V gene: TRBV6-4
D gene: .
J gene: TRBJ1-1
clone size: few
CDR3 DNA: TGTGCCAGCAGTGATCAAACGGGATTTGAAGCTTTCTTT
CDR3 protein: CASSDQTGFEAFF

V gene: TRBV27
D gene: .
J gene: TRBJ1-2
clone size: .
CDR3 DNA: TGTGCCAGCAGCGACAGGATCTATGGCTACACCTTC
CDR3 protein: CASSDRIYGYTF

V gene: TRBV5-1
D gene: .
J gene: TRBJ2-7
clone size: medium-sized
CDR3 DNA: TGCGCCAGCAGCTTGGAGGGGATAAGGAACGAGCAGTACTTC
CDR3 protein: CASSLEGIRNEQYF

V gene: TRBV7-6
D gene: TRBD2
J gene: TRBJ2-3
clone size: .
CDR3 DNA: TGTGCCAGCAGCAAACCGCCCGCGGGACTAGCGGGGACAGATACGCAGTATTTT
CDR3 protein: CASSKPPAGLAGTDTQYF

V gene: TRBV5-8
D gene: TRBD2
J gene: TRBJ2-6
clone size: .
CDR3 DNA: TGTGCCAGCAGCTTGGCCGCGGGGGCTGGGGCCAACGTCCTGACTTTC
CDR3 protein: CASSLAAGAGANVLTF

V gene: TRBV4-3
D gene: .
J gene: TRBJ2-5
clone size: .
CDR3 DNA: TGCGCCAGCAGCCAAGATAGGTTTGGGCAGGGAGAGACCCAGTACTTC
CDR3 protein: CASSQDRFGQGETQYF

V gene: TRBV9
D gene: .
J gene: TRBJ2-2
clone size: .
CDR3 DNA: TGTGCCAGCAAGGGAGGTTTAGGGGGGGAGGCCCCCGGGGAGCTGTTTTTT
CDR3 protein: CASKGGLGGEAPGELFF

V gene: TRBV5-1
D gene: .
J gene: TRBJ2-1
clone size: .
CDR3 DNA: TGCGCCAGCAGCTTGGATGGTGGAGGGTATCGGAATGAGCAGTTCTTC
CDR3 protein: CASSLDGGGYRNEQFF

V gene: TRBV7-8
D gene: TRBD1
J gene: TRBJ1-4
clone size: .
CDR3 DNA: TGTGCCAGCAGCTTTTGGACAGGCAGTGAAAAACTGTTTTTT
CDR3 protein: CASSFWTGSEKLFF

V gene: TRBV6-5
D gene: .
J gene: TRBJ2-1
clone size: .
CDR3 DNA: TGTGCCAGCAGTTACTTCCGGGGAATGGACAATGAGCAGTTCTTC
CDR3 protein: CASSYFRGMDNEQFF

V gene: TRBV28
D gene: TRBD1
J gene: TRBJ2-3
clone size: .
CDR3 DNA: TGTGCCAGCATGCCCGGGACAGGCACAGATACGCAGTATTTT
CDR3 protein: CASMPGTGTDTQYF

V gene: TRBV7-2
D gene: .
J gene: TRBJ1-2
clone size: .
CDR3 DNA: TGTGCCAGCAGTACACGGGTGGGGGGAATTTATGGCTACACCTTC
CDR3 protein: CASSTRVGGIYGYTF

V gene: TRBV19
D gene: TRBD1
J gene: TRBJ1-1
clone size: few
CDR3 DNA: TGTGCCAGTAGTCCTAGGGACAGGGAAGATGTCACTGAAGCTTTCTTT
CDR3 protein: CASSPRDREDVTEAFF

V gene: TRBV4-1
D gene: .
J gene: TRBJ2-7
clone size: .
CDR3 DNA: TGCGCCAGCAGCCATTCACCGGGCTACGAGCAGTACTTC
CDR3 protein: CASSHSPGYEQYF

V gene: TRBV9
D gene: .
J gene: TRBJ2-7
clone size: .
CDR3 DNA: TGTGCCAGCAGCGTAGTTTCCGGGGGATTCGACGAGCAGTACTTC
CDR3 protein: CASSVVSGGFDEQYF

V gene: TRBV7-9
D gene: TRBD1
J gene: TRBJ1-2
clone size: .
CDR3 DNA: TGTGCCAGCAGCCAACAAGCCGGGACAGGGAGCTATGGCTACACCTTC
CDR3 protein: CASSQQAGTGSYGYTF

V gene: TRBV7-8
D gene: .
J gene: TRBJ1-1
clone size: .
CDR3 DNA: TGTGCCAGCAGCTTATTAGGCGCGGACACTGAAGCTTTCTTT
CDR3 protein: CASSLLGADTEAFF

V gene: TRBV18
D gene: .
J gene: TRBJ1-1
clone size: .
CDR3 DNA: TGTGCCAGCTCACCGTTAGCGGGGGACCTTACTGAAGCTTTCTTT
CDR3 protein: CASSPLAGDLTEAFF

V gene: TRBV9
D gene: TRBD1
J gene: TRBJ1-2
clone size: .
CDR3 DNA: TGTGCCAGCAGCGTAGGGACAGGGAGTGGCTACACCTTC
CDR3 protein: CASSVGTGSGYTF

V gene: TRBV7-3
D gene: .
J gene: TRBJ2-5
clone size: .
CDR3 DNA: TGTGCCAGCAGCCTCGACTATTCAGAGGCCCAGTACTTC
CDR3 protein: CASSLDYSEAQYF

V gene: TRBV5-6
D gene: .
J gene: TRBJ2-7
clone size: .
CDR3 DNA: TGTGCCACCTCCCAGGGTTCCGCCCTCGAGCAGTACTTC
CDR3 protein: CATSQGSALEQYF

V gene: TRBV7-2
D gene: .
J gene: TRBJ2-7
clone size: .
CDR3 DNA: TGTGCCAGCAGTTCCTCAGGGGACGAGCAGTACTTC
CDR3 protein: CASSSSGDEQYF

V gene: TRBV5-1
D gene: .
J gene: TRBJ2-2
clone size: few
CDR3 DNA: TGCGCCAGCAGCCCACGGGAGACAGCCTCTCCGGGGGAGCTGTTTTTT
CDR3 protein: CASSPRETASPGELFF

V gene: TRBV7-9
D gene: .
J gene: TRBJ2-5
clone size: .
CDR3 DNA: TGTGCCAGCAGCTTAGGCGCAGGGCAAGAGACCCAGTACTTC
CDR3 protein: CASSLGAGQETQYF

V gene: TRBV4-1
D gene: TRBD1
J gene: TRBJ2-7
clone size: .
CDR3 DNA: TGCGCCAGCAGCCAAGATACCGGCAGGGGGCGGTACGAGCAGTACTTC
CDR3 protein: CASSQDTGRGRYEQYF

V gene: TRBV28
D gene: TRBD1
J gene: TRBJ1-4
clone size: .
CDR3 DNA: TGTGCCAGCAGTACGACAGGGGCCCTAGAAAAACTGTTTTTT
CDR3 protein: CASSTTGALEKLFF

V gene: TRBV7-8
D gene: TRBD2
J gene: TRBJ2-5
clone size: .
CDR3 DNA: TGTGCCAGCAGCTTTCTAGCGGGGGCTGGAGAGACCCAGTACTTC
CDR3 protein: CASSFLAGAGETQYF

V gene: TRBV5-6
D gene: .
J gene: TRBJ1-2
clone size: few
CDR3 DNA: TGTGCCAGCAGCTTCGGACCGACAGCTAACTATGGCTACACCTTC
CDR3 protein: CASSFGPTANYGYTF

V gene: TRBV29-1
D gene: TRBD2
J gene: TRBJ2-3
clone size: .
CDR3 DNA: TGCAGCGTTGTCGCGGCTAGCGGGGGGGCTAGAGATACGCAGTATTTT
CDR3 protein: CSVVAASGGARDTQYF

V gene: TRBV6-1
D gene: TRBD1
J gene: TRBJ2-7
clone size: .
CDR3 DNA: TGTGCCATTTTTGGGACAGGGACGTACGAGCAGTACTTC
CDR3 protein: CAIFGTGTYEQYF

V gene: TRBV7-9
D gene: .
J gene: TRBJ1-2
clone size: .
CDR3 DNA: TGTGCCAGCAGCCAACAGGCAGGGACTGCTAACTATGGCTACACCTTC
CDR3 protein: CASSQQAGTANYGYTF

V gene: TRBV7-3
D gene: .
J gene: TRBJ2-1
clone size: .
CDR3 DNA: TGTGCCAGCAGCTTAAATTTAAATGAGCAGTTCTTC
CDR3 protein: CASSLNLNEQFF